This T cell receptor beta chain was sequenced for a study of response to subunit inactivated influenza vaccine. Concerning this clonotype itself: Its specificity is not known.

Whole-study findings and limits: Each seasonal influenza vaccination recruits few new T cells, the authors suggested.

The CDR3 is 16 residues long. V gave up 5 bases and J gave up 13 bases; unmatched junction bases: 14. The V gene's germline CDR1 is LNHDA and CDR2 SQIVND (reference sequence). TCRdb recomputed calls from the RT-PCR reads with MiXCR, one row per CDR3 protein. The sample lists 500,000 to 600,000 distinct CDR3 sequences; 16% were seen once. The V call is TRBV19, the J call TRBJ2-1, with TRBD2 matching 13 bases. The clonotype originates from a man between 50 and 69 years old who received an inactivated influenza vaccine. Sample: CD4+ T cells sorted from PBMCs, taken roughly 24 months after vaccination. In DNA, the CDR3 is TGTGCCAGTAGTGCAGGACTAGCGGGAGCAGTCCTGAGCCAGTTCTTC. It codes for CASSAGLAGAVLSQFF.